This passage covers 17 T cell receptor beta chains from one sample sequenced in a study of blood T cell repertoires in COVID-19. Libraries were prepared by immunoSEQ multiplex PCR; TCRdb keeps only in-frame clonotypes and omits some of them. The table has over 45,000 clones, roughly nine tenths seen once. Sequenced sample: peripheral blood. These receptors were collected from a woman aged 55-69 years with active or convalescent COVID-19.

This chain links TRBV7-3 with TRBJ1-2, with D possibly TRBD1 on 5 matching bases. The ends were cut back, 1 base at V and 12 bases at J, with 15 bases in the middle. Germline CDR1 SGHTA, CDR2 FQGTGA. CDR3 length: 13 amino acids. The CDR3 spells CASSLIRGEENTF. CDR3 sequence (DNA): TGTGCCAGCAGCTTAATACGGGGGGAGGAGAACACCTTC.

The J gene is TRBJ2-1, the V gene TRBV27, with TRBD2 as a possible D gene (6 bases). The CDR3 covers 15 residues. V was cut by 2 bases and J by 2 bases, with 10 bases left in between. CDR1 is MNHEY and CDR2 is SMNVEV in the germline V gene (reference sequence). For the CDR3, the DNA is TGTGCCAGCAGTTTAGGCCCTAGCGCCTACAATGAGCAGTTCTTC. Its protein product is CASSLGPSAYNEQFF.

The CDR3 here is CASSFPGDRGLETQYF. The DNA of the CDR3 is TGTGCCAGCAGTTTCCCGGGGGACAGGGGGCTAGAGACCCAGTACTTC. The V call is TRBV28, the J call TRBJ2-5; 12 bases fit TRBD1. V shed 3 bases and J 4 bases; nucleotides not matched to a gene: 6. CDR3 length equals 16 residues. The germline gives CDR1 MDHEN, CDR2 SYDVKM.

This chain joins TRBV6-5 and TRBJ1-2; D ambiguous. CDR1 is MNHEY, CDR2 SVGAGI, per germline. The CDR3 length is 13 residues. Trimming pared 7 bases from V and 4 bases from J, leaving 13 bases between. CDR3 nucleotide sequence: TGTGCCAGCATCCCCGGAGCCTCCTATGGCTACACCTTC. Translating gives CASIPGASYGYTF.

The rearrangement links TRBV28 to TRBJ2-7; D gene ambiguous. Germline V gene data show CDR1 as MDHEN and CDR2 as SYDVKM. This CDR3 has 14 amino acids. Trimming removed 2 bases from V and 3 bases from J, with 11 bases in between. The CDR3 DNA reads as TGTGCCAGCAGTTTAGCCGACATGCTCTACGAGCAGTACTTC. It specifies CASSLADMLYEQYF.

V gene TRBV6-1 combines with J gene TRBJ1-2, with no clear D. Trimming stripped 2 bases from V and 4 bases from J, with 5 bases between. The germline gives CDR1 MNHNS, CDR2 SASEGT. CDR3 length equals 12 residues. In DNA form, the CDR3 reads TGTGCCAGCAGTGAACCCGGCTATGGCTACACCTTC. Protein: CASSEPGYGYTF.

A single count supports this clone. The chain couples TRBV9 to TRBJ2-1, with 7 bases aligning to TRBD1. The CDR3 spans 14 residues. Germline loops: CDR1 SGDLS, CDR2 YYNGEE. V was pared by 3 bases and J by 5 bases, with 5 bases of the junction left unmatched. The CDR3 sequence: CASSAGTVNNEQFF. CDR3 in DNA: TGTGCCAGCAGCGCCGGGACAGTAAACAATGAGCAGTTCTTC. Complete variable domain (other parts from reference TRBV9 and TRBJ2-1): DSGVTQTPKHLITATGQRVTLRCSPRSGDLSVYWYQQSLDQGLQFLIQYYNGEERAKGNILERFSAQQFPDLHSELNLSSLELGDSALYFCASSAGTVNNEQFFGPGTRLTVL.

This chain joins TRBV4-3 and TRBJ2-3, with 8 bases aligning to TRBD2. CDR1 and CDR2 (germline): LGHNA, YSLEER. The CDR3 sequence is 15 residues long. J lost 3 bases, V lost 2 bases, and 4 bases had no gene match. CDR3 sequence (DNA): TGCGCCAGCAGCCAAAGCGGGAGCTTAACAGATACGCAGTATTTT. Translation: CASSQSGSLTDTQYF.

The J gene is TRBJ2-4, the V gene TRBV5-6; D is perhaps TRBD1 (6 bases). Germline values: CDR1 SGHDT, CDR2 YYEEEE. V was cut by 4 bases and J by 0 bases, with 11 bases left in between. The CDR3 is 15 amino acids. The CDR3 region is CASSTGTLAKNIQYF. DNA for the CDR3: TGTGCCAGCAGCACCGGGACACTAGCCAAAAACATTCAGTACTTC.

For the CDR3, the DNA is TGCGCCAGCAGCTTGACCGGGACAGGATCAGATGGCTACACCTTC. Its translation: CASSLTGTGSDGYTF. V is TRBV5-1 and J is TRBJ1-2; 8 bases are a match to TRBD1. In germline, CDR1 is SGHRS, CDR2 YFSETQ. With V trimmed by 1 base and J by 6 bases, 8 bases remained unmatched. The CDR3 has 15 residues.

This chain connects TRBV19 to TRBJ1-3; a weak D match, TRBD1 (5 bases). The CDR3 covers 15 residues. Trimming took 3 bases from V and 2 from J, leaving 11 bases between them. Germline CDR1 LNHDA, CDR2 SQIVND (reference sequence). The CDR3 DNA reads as TGTGCCAGTAGTATCAACAGGTACCCTGGAAACACCATATATTTT. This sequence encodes CASSINRYPGNTIYF. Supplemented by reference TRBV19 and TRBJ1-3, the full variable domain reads DGGITQSPKYLFRKEGQNVTLSCEQNLNHDAMYWYRQDPGQGLRLIYYSQIVNDFQKGDIAEGYSVSREKKESFPLTVTSAQKNPTAFYLCASSINRYPGNTIYFGEGSWLTVV.

CDR3 amino acids: CASILRAPNSNQPQHF. The CDR3, as DNA: TGTGCCAGTATCCTGAGGGCCCCGAATAGCAATCAGCCCCAGCATTTT. This chain joins TRBV19 and TRBJ1-5; no clear D. The CDR3 length is 16 residues. V was trimmed by 7 bases and J by 0 bases, leaving 16 bases between them. Germline V gene sequence: CDR1 LNHDA, CDR2 SQIVND (reference sequence). The variable domain in full, completed from reference TRBV19 and TRBJ1-5, reads DGGITQSPKYLFRKEGQNVTLSCEQNLNHDAMYWYRQDPGQGLRLIYYSQIVNDFQKGDIAEGYSVSREKKESFPLTVTSAQKNPTAFYLCASILRAPNSNQPQHFGDGTRLSIL.

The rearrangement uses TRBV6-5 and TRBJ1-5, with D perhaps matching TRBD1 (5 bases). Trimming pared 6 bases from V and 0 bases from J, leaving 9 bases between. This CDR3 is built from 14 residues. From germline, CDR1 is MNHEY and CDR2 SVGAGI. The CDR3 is CASSYRSSNQPQHF. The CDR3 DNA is TGTGCCAGCAGCTACAGGAGTAGCAATCAGCCCCAGCATTTT.

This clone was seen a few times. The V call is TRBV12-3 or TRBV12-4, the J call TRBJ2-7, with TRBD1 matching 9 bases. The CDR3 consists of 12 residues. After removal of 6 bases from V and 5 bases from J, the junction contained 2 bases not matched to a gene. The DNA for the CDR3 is TGTGCCAGCAGCCGGACAGGGGACGAGCAGTACTTC. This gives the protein CASSRTGDEQYF.

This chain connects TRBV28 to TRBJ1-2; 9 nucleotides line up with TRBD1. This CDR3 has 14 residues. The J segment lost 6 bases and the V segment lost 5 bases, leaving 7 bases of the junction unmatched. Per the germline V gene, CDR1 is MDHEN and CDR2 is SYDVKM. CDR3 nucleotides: TGTGCCAGCAGTCTGGCTGACAGGGGGGATGGCTACACCTTC. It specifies CASSLADRGDGYTF.

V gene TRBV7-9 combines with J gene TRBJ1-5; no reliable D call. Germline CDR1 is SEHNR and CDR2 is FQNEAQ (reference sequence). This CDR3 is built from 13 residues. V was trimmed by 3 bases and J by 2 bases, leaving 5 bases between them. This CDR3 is CASSFSGNQPQHF. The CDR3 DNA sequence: TGTGCCAGCAGCTTCTCGGGCAATCAGCCCCAGCATTTT.

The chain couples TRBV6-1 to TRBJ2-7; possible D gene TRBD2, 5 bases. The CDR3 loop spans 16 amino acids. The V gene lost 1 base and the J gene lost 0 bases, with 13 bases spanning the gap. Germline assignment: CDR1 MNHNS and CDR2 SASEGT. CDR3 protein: CASSEGSSLSSYEQYF. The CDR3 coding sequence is TGTGCCAGCAGTGAAGGATCTAGCCTTAGCTCCTACGAGCAGTACTTC.